This T cell receptor (beta chain) was identified during a study of tumor-infiltrating lymphocytes in primary liver carcinoma. As for the study in general: Patients included men and women of 30 to 69 years.

The source material, roughly 18-30 mg of unsorted bulk tissue, was used to co-extract RNA and DNA. TCR beta cDNA was reverse-transcribed from about 500 ng of total RNA. The reaction used a constant-region primer and ProtoScript II reverse transcriptase. Employing slightly modified ARM-PCR, three nested multiplex PCR rounds were run, and these gave rise to the TCR beta libraries. One entry per CDR3 protein results from TCRdb running MiXCR on the multiplex PCR reads. The sample holds roughly 120,000 distinct CDR3 sequences, about two thirds seen once. The sequence was obtained from a woman aged 60-75 years with primary liver carcinoma and hepatitis B virus infection. Sequencing was performed on tumor-adjacent normal liver tissue.

CDR3 sequence reads: CASSYSGRVGNEQFF. CDR3 nucleotides: TGTGCCAGCAGTTACAGCGGGAGGGTCGGCAATGAGCAGTTCTTC. The gene calls are TRBV28 and TRBJ2-1, with 10 bases lining up with TRBD2. This CDR3 has 15 amino acids. V shed 4 bases and J 6 bases; nucleotides not matched to a gene: 6. The V gene's germline CDR1 is MDHEN and CDR2 SYDVKM.